The rows below give T cell receptor beta chains drawn from one sample of a study of technical replicates of blood from a few donors. Here immunoSEQ multiplex PCR was the method, and the copy in TCRdb shows in-frame clones only, minus some. The data contain just under 100,000 clones, roughly 96% of them seen just once; the ten biggest clones take up roughly 0.19%. Sequenced: T cells isolated from PBMCs. The receptors originated from a human donor in good health. The CDR3 runs from the conserved cysteine through the conserved F or W. A D gene is named only where the DNA matches it firmly. The listing skips clone size in some rows; elsewhere it reads once, few, many or a size class.

CDR3 DNA: TGTGCCACCAGCACTCGGCATAGCACCCACAATGAGCAGTTCTTC
CDR3 protein: CATSTRHSTHNEQFF
clone size: few
D gene: -
V gene: TRBV15
J gene: TRBJ2-1

CDR3 DNA: TGTGCCAGCCGCACGGGACAGGTCGTAGGCAATGAGCAGTTCTTC
CDR3 protein: CASRTGQVVGNEQFF
clone size: -
D gene: TRBD1
V gene: TRBV7-2
J gene: TRBJ2-1

CDR3 DNA: TGTGCCAGCACCGCTGGAGGGGGACAGGGGACAGATACGCAGTATTTT
CDR3 protein: CASTAGGGQGTDTQYF
clone size: -
D gene: TRBD1
V gene: TRBV5-4
J gene: TRBJ2-3

CDR3 DNA: TGCAGCGTTCTTATAGGGGTGAACACTGAAGCTTTCTTT
CDR3 protein: CSVLIGVNTEAFF
clone size: -
D gene: -
V gene: TRBV29-1
J gene: TRBJ1-1

CDR3 DNA: TGTGCCAGCTCCCGGGACAAGAACACTGAAGCTTTCTTT
CDR3 protein: CASSRDKNTEAFF
clone size: -
D gene: -
V gene: TRBV18
J gene: TRBJ1-1

CDR3 DNA: TGTGCCAGCAAGACAGGGTTCAGCACAGATACGCAGTATTTT
CDR3 protein: CASKTGFSTDTQYF
clone size: -
D gene: TRBD1
V gene: TRBV6-5
J gene: TRBJ2-3

CDR3 DNA: TGTGCCAGCAGTGATTACAGGGGCACAGATACGCAGTATTTT
CDR3 protein: CASSDYRGTDTQYF
clone size: -
D gene: -
V gene: TRBV6-1
J gene: TRBJ2-3

CDR3 DNA: TGTGCCAGCAGCGTACCGGGACAGGGCACTTCTAACTATGGCTACACCTTC
CDR3 protein: CASSVPGQGTSNYGYTF
clone size: -
D gene: TRBD1
V gene: TRBV2
J gene: TRBJ1-2

CDR3 DNA: TGCGCCAGCAGCTACCGTAACTCACTTAGGGAGCGGGGGGCCGGCGGGGAGGAGACCCAGTACTTC
CDR3 protein: CASSYRNSLRERGAGGEETQYF
clone size: -
D gene: TRBD2
V gene: TRBV4-1
J gene: TRBJ2-5

CDR3 DNA: TGTGCCAGCAGCAGCGGACAGGGACCTTCCTACGAGCAGTACTTC
CDR3 protein: CASSSGQGPSYEQYF
clone size: -
D gene: TRBD1
V gene: TRBV7-8
J gene: TRBJ2-7

CDR3 DNA: TGTGCCAGCAGCTTATATGGCCAGGCAGCCTACAATGAGCAGTTCTTC
CDR3 protein: CASSLYGQAAYNEQFF
clone size: -
D gene: -
V gene: TRBV7-6
J gene: TRBJ2-1

CDR3 DNA: TGTGCCAGCAGCTTAGCGCCGGGAGCCTGGGGAAACACCATATATTTT
CDR3 protein: CASSLAPGAWGNTIYF
clone size: -
D gene: -
V gene: TRBV7-8
J gene: TRBJ1-3

CDR3 DNA: TGCAGTGCCCGGGGGAACACTGAAGCTTTCTTT
CDR3 protein: CSARGNTEAFF
clone size: -
D gene: -
V gene: TRBV20-1
J gene: TRBJ1-1

CDR3 DNA: TGTGCCAGCAGTACTCAAACGGGAGGACTGTATGGCTACACCTTC
CDR3 protein: CASSTQTGGLYGYTF
clone size: -
D gene: -
V gene: TRBV6-1
J gene: TRBJ1-2

CDR3 DNA: TGTGCCAGTAGTATGTATGGACTTACTGGAAACACCATATATTTT
CDR3 protein: CASSMYGLTGNTIYF
clone size: -
D gene: -
V gene: TRBV19
J gene: TRBJ1-3

CDR3 DNA: TGTGCCAGCAGCTCAGTCGGGACTAGCGGGAGGAATGAGCAGTTCTTC
CDR3 protein: CASSSVGTSGRNEQFF
clone size: -
D gene: TRBD2
V gene: TRBV7-2
J gene: TRBJ2-1

CDR3 DNA: TGTGCCATCAGCGAAACCCAATACGGGGATTACAATGAGCAGTTCTTC
CDR3 protein: CAISETQYGDYNEQFF
clone size: -
D gene: -
V gene: TRBV10-3
J gene: TRBJ2-1

CDR3 DNA: TGTGCCAGCAGTTCCCCTAGTCCCTACGAGCAGTACTTC
CDR3 protein: CASSSPSPYEQYF
clone size: -
D gene: -
V gene: TRBV28
J gene: TRBJ2-7

CDR3 DNA: TGTGCCAGCAGCTTTTATGCGGCTGGGGCCAACGTCCTGACTTTC
CDR3 protein: CASSFYAAGANVLTF
clone size: -
D gene: -
V gene: TRBV7-2
J gene: TRBJ2-6

CDR3 DNA: TGTGCCAGTAGTATCGGGACACAATCCTACGAGCAGTACTTC
CDR3 protein: CASSIGTQSYEQYF
clone size: -
D gene: -
V gene: TRBV19
J gene: TRBJ2-7

CDR3 DNA: TGCGCCAGCAGCCATTTCCTACGCAATGAAAAACTGTTTTTT
CDR3 protein: CASSHFLRNEKLFF
clone size: -
D gene: -
V gene: TRBV4-1
J gene: TRBJ1-4

CDR3 DNA: TGTGCCAGCAGCTTAGGACAGGGACGGAGAGAGACCCAGTACTTC
CDR3 protein: CASSLGQGRRETQYF
clone size: -
D gene: TRBD1
V gene: TRBV7-2
J gene: TRBJ2-5

CDR3 DNA: TGCAGCAGCAGGGGGCAGAACACTGAAGCTTTCTTT
CDR3 protein: CSSRGQNTEAFF
clone size: -
D gene: TRBD1
V gene: TRBV29-1
J gene: TRBJ1-1

CDR3 DNA: TGTGCCAGCAGCTTAGAACAGGGTTATGAAAAACTGTTTTTT
CDR3 protein: CASSLEQGYEKLFF
clone size: -
D gene: -
V gene: TRBV7-2
J gene: TRBJ1-4

CDR3 DNA: TGTGCCAGCATCCCGGACAAGGGGGGGCGGGAGACCCAGTACTTC
CDR3 protein: CASIPDKGGRETQYF
clone size: -
D gene: -
V gene: TRBV21-1
J gene: TRBJ2-5

CDR3 DNA: TGTGCCAGCAGTGAAGGACAGGGCGACACTGAAGCTTTCTTT
CDR3 protein: CASSEGQGDTEAFF
clone size: -
D gene: TRBD1
V gene: TRBV6-5
J gene: TRBJ1-1

CDR3 DNA: TGTGCCAGCAACATTGTAGGCTGGGGCCCTGAAGCTTTCTTT
CDR3 protein: CASNIVGWGPEAFF
clone size: few
D gene: -
V gene: TRBV28
J gene: TRBJ1-1

CDR3 DNA: TGTGCCAGCTCCACTATGAACACTGAAGCTTTCTTT
CDR3 protein: CASSTMNTEAFF
clone size: once
D gene: -
V gene: TRBV18
J gene: TRBJ1-1

CDR3 DNA: TGTGCCAGCAGCACCCGACAGGATACCATGAACACTGAAGCTTTCTTT
CDR3 protein: CASSTRQDTMNTEAFF
clone size: -
D gene: -
V gene: TRBV27
J gene: TRBJ1-1

CDR3 DNA: TGCAGCGTTGAAGATCTAGGACAGGGGGCCTCCTACACAGATACGCAGTATTTT
CDR3 protein: CSVEDLGQGASYTDTQYF
clone size: -
D gene: TRBD1
V gene: TRBV29-1
J gene: TRBJ2-3

CDR3 DNA: TGTGCCAGCAGCCAAGGGAGGGGGCGAGGGGAGACCCAGTACTTC
CDR3 protein: CASSQGRGRGETQYF
clone size: once
D gene: -
V gene: TRBV4-2
J gene: TRBJ2-5

CDR3 DNA: TGTGCCAGCAGCCCGGGGGTAGCTTCACTCAATGAGCAGTTCTTC
CDR3 protein: CASSPGVASLNEQFF
clone size: -
D gene: -
V gene: TRBV7-9
J gene: TRBJ2-1

CDR3 DNA: TGTGCCAGCAGCTCAAACGCGGGACCAACAAACTATGGCTACACCTTC
CDR3 protein: CASSSNAGPTNYGYTF
clone size: -
D gene: -
V gene: TRBV11-2
J gene: TRBJ1-2

CDR3 DNA: TGCGCCAGCAGCTTACAAGGGGGCGAAGAGACCCAGTACTTC
CDR3 protein: CASSLQGGEETQYF
clone size: -
D gene: TRBD1
V gene: TRBV5-1
J gene: TRBJ2-5

CDR3 DNA: TGTGCCAGCCGAGAAAGGACAGGGAACACTGAAGCTTTCTTT
CDR3 protein: CASRERTGNTEAFF
clone size: -
D gene: TRBD1
V gene: TRBV2
J gene: TRBJ1-1

CDR3 DNA: TGCGCCAGCAAGGGGGACAGGTCAACGGCAACTAATGAAAAACTGTTTTTT
CDR3 protein: CASKGDRSTATNEKLFF
clone size: -
D gene: TRBD1
V gene: TRBV5-1
J gene: TRBJ1-4

CDR3 DNA: TGTGCCAGCAGCACCGGGTCTCGCCGCGAGCAGTACTTC
CDR3 protein: CASSTGSRREQYF
clone size: -
D gene: -
V gene: TRBV7-3
J gene: TRBJ2-7

CDR3 DNA: TGCGCCAGCAGCGGGACAGATTACAATGAGCAGTTCTTC
CDR3 protein: CASSGTDYNEQFF
clone size: -
D gene: TRBD1
V gene: TRBV5-1
J gene: TRBJ2-1

CDR3 DNA: TGTGCCAGCTCTCCCACTAGCCCCTACGAGCAGTACTTC
CDR3 protein: CASSPTSPYEQYF
clone size: -
D gene: -
V gene: TRBV18
J gene: TRBJ2-7

CDR3 DNA: TGTGCCAGTCAGGGTGGAGGCAATCAGCCCCAGCATTTT
CDR3 protein: CASQGGGNQPQHF
clone size: -
D gene: -
V gene: TRBV19
J gene: TRBJ1-5

CDR3 DNA: TGTGCCAGCAGCTTATATCAAGAGACCCAGTACTTC
CDR3 protein: CASSLYQETQYF
clone size: once
D gene: -
V gene: TRBV11-3
J gene: TRBJ2-5

CDR3 DNA: TGTGCCAGCAGCCTCACCGGGACTAGGGCCTCCTACGAGCAGTACTTC
CDR3 protein: CASSLTGTRASYEQYF
clone size: -
D gene: TRBD2
V gene: TRBV5-4
J gene: TRBJ2-7

CDR3 DNA: TGTGCCAGCAGCCTTACTCAGGGCTTCTATGGCTACACCTTC
CDR3 protein: CASSLTQGFYGYTF
clone size: -
D gene: -
V gene: TRBV7-8
J gene: TRBJ1-2

CDR3 DNA: TGTGCCAGCAGTTACGGACAGGGGGTAGAGCTGTTTTTT
CDR3 protein: CASSYGQGVELFF
clone size: -
D gene: TRBD1
V gene: TRBV6-5
J gene: TRBJ1-4

CDR3 DNA: TGTGCCAGCAGCCGCATACGGGGATTTGAAGCTTTCTTT
CDR3 protein: CASSRIRGFEAFF
clone size: -
D gene: -
V gene: TRBV14
J gene: TRBJ1-1